This T cell receptor (beta chain) is from a study of T cell responses to AZD1222 COVID-19 vaccine. This clone has only one observation. The CDR3 consists of 15 residues. Trimming left V 1 base short and J 3 bases short, with 13 bases between. CDR1 is SEHNR and CDR2 is FQNEAQ in the germline V gene (reference sequence). Measured with immunoSEQ multiplex PCR; TCRdb has only the in-frame clones, and not every one. The table includes some 110,000 clones, about 88% detected once. The chain joins TRBV7-9 to TRBJ2-7; D might be TRBD1 or TRBD2, each matching 7 bases. The sequence derives from an adult who received the AZD1222 COVID-19 vaccine. The specimen was peripheral blood, collected 28 days after the second AZD1222 dose. The DNA for the CDR3 is TGTGCCAGCAGCTTAGGGGGAGGGGGCAACTACGAGCAGTACTTC. Protein sequence: CASSLGGGGNYEQYF.